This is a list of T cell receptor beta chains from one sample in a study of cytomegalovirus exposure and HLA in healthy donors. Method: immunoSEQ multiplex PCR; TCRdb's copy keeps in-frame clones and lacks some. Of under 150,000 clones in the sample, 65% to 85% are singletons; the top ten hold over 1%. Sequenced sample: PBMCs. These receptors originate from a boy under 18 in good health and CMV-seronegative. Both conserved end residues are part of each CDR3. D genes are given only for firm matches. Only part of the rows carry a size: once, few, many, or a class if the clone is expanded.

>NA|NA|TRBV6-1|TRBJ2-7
CASSEVGGGYEQYF
TGTGCCAGCAGTGAAGTTGGCGGAGGCTACGAGCAGTACTTC
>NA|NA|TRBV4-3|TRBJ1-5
CASSQDIGGQWSNQPQHF
TGCGCCAGCAGCCAAGATATAGGTGGACAGTGGAGCAATCAGCCCCAGCATTTT
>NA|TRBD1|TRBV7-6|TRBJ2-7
CASSAGQGGWEQYF
TGTGCCAGCAGCGCGGGACAGGGGGGTTGGGAGCAGTACTTC
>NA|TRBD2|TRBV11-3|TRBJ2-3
CASSLIGGGTDTQYF
TGTGCCAGCAGCTTAATCGGGGGGGGCACAGATACGCAGTATTTT
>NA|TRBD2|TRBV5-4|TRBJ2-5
CASSLRAGGLEAQYF
TGTGCCAGCAGCTTGAGAGCGGGAGGGTTAGAGGCCCAGTACTTC
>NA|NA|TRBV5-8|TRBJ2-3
CASSSYPGTPVDTQYF
TGTGCCAGCAGCTCGTACCCCGGGACTCCCGTAGATACGCAGTATTTT
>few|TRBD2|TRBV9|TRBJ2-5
CASNPGRGLKYQETQYF
TGTGCCAGCAACCCTGGGAGGGGATTGAAATACCAAGAGACCCAGTACTTC
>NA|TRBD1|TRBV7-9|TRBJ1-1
CASSQLQGDTEAFF
TGTGCCAGCAGCCAATTACAGGGGGACACTGAAGCTTTCTTT
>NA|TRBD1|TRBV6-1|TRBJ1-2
CASSLTGVHGYTF
TGTGCCAGCAGCCTCACAGGGGTCCATGGCTACACCTTC
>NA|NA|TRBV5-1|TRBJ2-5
CASSLNTGSQTVQYF
TGCGCCAGCAGCTTGAACACGGGAAGCCAAACTGTGCAGTACTTC
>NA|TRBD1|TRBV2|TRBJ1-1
CASTGTGGTEAFF
TGTGCCAGCACCGGGACAGGGGGAACTGAAGCTTTCTTT
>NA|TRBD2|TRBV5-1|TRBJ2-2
CASSSGLAGLGPAGELFF
TGCGCCAGCAGCTCGGGACTAGCGGGATTGGGGCCCGCCGGGGAGCTGTTTTTT
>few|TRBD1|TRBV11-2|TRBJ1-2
CASSLETPGQGHGYTF
TGTGCCAGCAGCTTAGAAACGCCGGGACAGGGTCATGGCTACACCTTC
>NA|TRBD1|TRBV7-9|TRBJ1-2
CASSLDRGYETNYGYTF
TGTGCCAGCAGCTTAGACAGGGGCTATGAAACTAACTATGGCTACACCTTC
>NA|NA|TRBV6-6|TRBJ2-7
CASSYGGTPYEQYF
TGTGCCAGCAGTTATGGAGGGACCCCCTACGAGCAGTACTTC
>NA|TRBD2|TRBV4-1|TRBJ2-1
CASSQPGLAGGRGDEQFF
TGCGCCAGCAGCCAGCCCGGACTAGCGGGAGGGCGGGGGGATGAGCAGTTCTTC
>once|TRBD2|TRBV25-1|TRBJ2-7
CASSEFGSGGEQYF
TGTGCCAGCAGTGAATTCGGGTCGGGGGGCGAGCAGTACTTC
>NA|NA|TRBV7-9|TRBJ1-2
CASSLEQNYGYTF
TGTGCCAGCAGCTTAGAACAGAACTATGGCTACACCTTC